Sequencing of this T cell receptor beta chain was carried out in a study of blood T cell repertoires in COVID-19. As for the study in general: Sites in the United States, Italy and Spain provided acute and convalescent COVID-19 samples.

Sequencing used immunoSEQ multiplex PCR; TCRdb keeps in-frame clones, though not all of them. This sample has fewer than 250,000 clones, with 75% to 85% found just once. The sample was peripheral blood. This sequence was found in a woman between 70 and 85 years old with acute or convalescent COVID-19.

CDR3 in DNA: TGCAGTGCTAGTCGGGGGAATATGAACACTGAAGCTTTCTTT. It encodes CSASRGNMNTEAFF. The genes are TRBV20-1 and TRBJ1-1, with a possible D match to TRBD1 (5 bases). V was cut by 3 bases and J by 0 bases, with 11 bases left in between. The germline V gene encodes CDR1 DFQATT and CDR2 SNEGSKA (reference sequence). CDR3 length equals 14 residues.